This record looks at one T cell receptor beta chain sequence and its context. Trimming left V 7 bases short and J 3 bases short, with 19 bases between. CDR1 is MDHEN and CDR2 is SYDVKM in the germline V gene. This CDR3 is built from 15 residues. The data belong to a study of blood T cell repertoires in COVID-19. Study summary: The origin of the acute and convalescent COVID-19 samples was the United States, Italy and Spain.

Sequencing was performed with immunoSEQ multiplex PCR; in TCRdb, only in-frame clones are kept and a portion is missing. The table has about 82,000 clones, 81% seen once. Material for sequencing was peripheral blood. This chain links TRBV28 with TRBJ2-7; weak D call: TRBD2 (6 bases). This clonotype originated in a man older than 75 with acute or convalescent COVID-19. The DNA for the CDR3 is TGTGCCAGCACCAACTCCGGGAGCTCTCTCTACGAGCAGTACTTC. This encodes CASTNSGSSLYEQYF.